The following is a T cell receptor (beta chain) sequence with its context. Caucasian adults residing in Nashville, Tennessee made up all the donors. This entry is derived from a study of shared clonotypes between healthy human individuals. Method: immunoSEQ multiplex PCR; TCRdb's copy keeps in-frame clones and lacks some. The data show just over 2,000,000 clones, with approximately 95% seen just once and roughly 0.13% held by the top ten. Germline CDR1 SGHDT, CDR2 YYEEEE. The CDR3 length is 12 residues. V dropped 2 bases and J dropped 5 bases, with 7 bases sitting between them. The chain employs TRBV5-6 and TRBJ2-5; D is ambiguous. Source material: naive CD4+ T cells sorted from blood. Subset denoted: CD45RA+ positively selected. The receptor was derived from a man between 18 and 29 years old in good health. For the CDR3, the DNA is TGTGCCAGCAGCTTAGATTGGGAGACCCAGTACTTC. It translates to CASSLDWETQYF.